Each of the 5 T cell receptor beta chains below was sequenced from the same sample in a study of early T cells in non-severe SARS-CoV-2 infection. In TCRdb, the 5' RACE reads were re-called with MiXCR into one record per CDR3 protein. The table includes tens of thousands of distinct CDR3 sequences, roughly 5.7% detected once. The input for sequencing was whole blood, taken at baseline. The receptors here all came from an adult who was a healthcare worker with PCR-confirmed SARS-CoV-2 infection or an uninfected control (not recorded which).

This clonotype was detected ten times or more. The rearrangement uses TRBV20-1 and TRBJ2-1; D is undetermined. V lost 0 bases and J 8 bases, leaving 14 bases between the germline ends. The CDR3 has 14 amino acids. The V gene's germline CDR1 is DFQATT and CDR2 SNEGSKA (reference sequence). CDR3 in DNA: TGCAGTGCTAGAGATGGTAATCGATTGTATGAGCAGTTCTTC. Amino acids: CSARDGNRLYEQFF.

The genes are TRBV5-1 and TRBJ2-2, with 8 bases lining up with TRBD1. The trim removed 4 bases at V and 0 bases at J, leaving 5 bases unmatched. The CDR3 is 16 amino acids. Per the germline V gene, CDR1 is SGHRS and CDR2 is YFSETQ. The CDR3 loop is CASSIWTGTNTGELFF. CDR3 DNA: TGCGCCAGCAGCATATGGACAGGGACGAACACCGGGGAGCTGTTTTTT.

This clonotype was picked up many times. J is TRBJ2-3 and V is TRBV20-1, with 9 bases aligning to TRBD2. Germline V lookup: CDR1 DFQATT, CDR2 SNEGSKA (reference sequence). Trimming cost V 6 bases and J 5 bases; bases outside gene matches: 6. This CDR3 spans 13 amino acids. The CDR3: CSAPGLAQDTQYF. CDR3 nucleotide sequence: TGCAGTGCCCCCGGACTAGCGCAAGATACGCAGTATTTT.

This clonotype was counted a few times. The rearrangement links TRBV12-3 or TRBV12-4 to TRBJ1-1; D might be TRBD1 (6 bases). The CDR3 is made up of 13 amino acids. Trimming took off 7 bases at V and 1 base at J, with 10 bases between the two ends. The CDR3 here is CASNTGTNTEAFF. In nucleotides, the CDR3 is TGTGCCAGCAATACAGGGACGAACACTGAAGCTTTCTTT.

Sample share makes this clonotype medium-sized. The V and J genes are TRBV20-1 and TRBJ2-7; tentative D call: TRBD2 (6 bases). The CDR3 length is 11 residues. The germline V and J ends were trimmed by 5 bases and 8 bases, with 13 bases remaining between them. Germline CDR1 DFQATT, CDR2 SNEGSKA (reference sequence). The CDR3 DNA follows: TGCAGTGCTGCGGGGCCGGGGCAGCAGTACTTC. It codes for CSAAGPGQQYF.